What follows are 12 T cell receptor beta chains derived from one specimen sequenced in a study of blood T cell repertoires in COVID-19. Data came from immunoSEQ multiplex PCR; TCRdb stores just in-frame clones and leaves some out. The sample contains 78,000 or so clones, about 80% of which appear only once. The sequenced sample consisted of peripheral blood. The source of these receptors is a woman aged 55 to 70 with acute or convalescent COVID-19.

V gene TRBV2 combines with J gene TRBJ2-7; D gene unclear. The CDR3 extends over 11 amino acids. The V end lost 6 bases, the J end lost 1 base, and 4 bases lay between the germline ends. Germline V gene data show CDR1 as SNHLY and CDR2 as FYNNEI. The CDR3: CASRQSYEQYF. CDR3 DNA sequence: TGTGCCAGCAGACAGTCCTACGAGCAGTACTTC.

The V call is TRBV9, the J call TRBJ2-3, with D possibly matching TRBD2 (5 bases). Germline V CDR1 and CDR2: SGDLS, YYNGEE. This CDR3 region has 14 residues. V was clipped by 0 bases and J by 4 bases, with 9 bases between them. This CDR3 reads CASSVGYSADTQYF. CDR3 nucleotides: TGTGCCAGCAGCGTAGGTTATAGCGCAGATACGCAGTATTTT.

The J gene is TRBJ1-2, the V gene TRBV29-1; 7 bases align to TRBD1. The CDR3 contains 13 residues. Germline V gene data show CDR1 as SQVTM and CDR2 as ANQGSEA. V shed 4 bases, J shed 4 bases, and the junction held 6 bases outside the gene matches. The CDR3 is CSVGTGYFYGYTF. The CDR3 coding sequence is TGCAGCGTTGGGACAGGTTATTTCTATGGCTACACCTTC.

The chain uses TRBV6-1 and TRBJ2-4; 8 nucleotides match TRBD1. In germline, CDR1 is MNHNS, CDR2 SASEGT. The length of the CDR3 is 16 residues. V gave up 2 bases and J gave up 8 bases; unmatched junction bases: 11. The DNA for the CDR3 is TGTGCCAGCAGTGAATATCACCGACAGGGGCGTGACATTCAGTACTTC. This translates into CASSEYHRQGRDIQYF.

The rearrangement links TRBV19 to TRBJ1-2; 8 bases line up with TRBD1. The length of the CDR3 is 14 residues. V was pared by 5 bases and J by 1 base, with 3 bases of the junction left unmatched. Per germline, CDR1 LNHDA and CDR2 SQIVND (reference sequence). The chain's CDR3 is CASSHTGGNYGYTF. CDR3 in DNA: TGTGCCAGTAGTCACACAGGGGGTAACTATGGCTACACCTTC.

The J gene is TRBJ2-1, the V gene TRBV12-3 or TRBV12-4; D is uncertain. The V and J ends lost 1 base and 8 bases respectively, with 6 bases between them. The CDR3 has 12 residues. The CDR3 DNA follows: TGTGCCAGCAGTTTAGTGAGAGATGAGCAGTTCTTC. Translating gives CASSLVRDEQFF.

This chain uses TRBV2 with TRBJ1-4, with 10 bases lining up with TRBD1. V shed 6 bases and J 5 bases; nucleotides not matched to a gene: 6. CDR1 is SNHLY, CDR2 FYNNEI, per germline. The CDR3 totals 15 residues. The CDR3 sequence: CASSRTGGLNEKLFF. CDR3 DNA: TGTGCCAGCAGCCGGACAGGGGGTCTCAATGAAAAACTGTTTTTT. Full variable domain (outside the CDR3, taken from reference TRBV2 and TRBJ1-4): EPEVTQTPSHQVTQMGQEVILRCVPISNHLYFYWYRQILGQKVEFLVSFYNNEISEKSEIFDDQFSVERPDGSNFTLKIRSTKLEDSAMYFCASSRTGGLNEKLFFGSGTQLSVL.

This clone was seen a handful of times. The V call is TRBV3-1 (or the pseudogene TRBV3-2), the J call TRBJ2-7; D call uncertain. With 4 bases removed from V and 0 bases from J, the gap between germline ends came to 10 bases. Germline V gene lookup returns CDR1 LGHDT and CDR2 YNNKEL (reference sequence). The CDR3 totals 14 residues. The CDR3 DNA follows: TGTGCCAGCAGCCCAATGGTGGCCTCCTACGAGCAGTACTTC. It yields the protein CASSPMVASYEQYF.

Details on this clone: In the same sample, other DNA sequences code for this CDR3. The chain is built from TRBV9 and TRBJ1-1, with D possibly matching TRBD1 (5 bases). CDR1 and CDR2 (germline): SGDLS, YYNGEE. V gave up 0 bases and J gave up 4 bases, with 10 bases separating them. The CDR3 runs 14 residues. CDR3 in amino acids: CASSVGGGVTEAFF. In DNA, the CDR3 is TGTGCCAGCAGCGTAGGGGGGGGGGTCACTGAAGCTTTCTTT.

The J gene is TRBJ1-1, the V gene TRBV7-3; D unclear. The V end lost 5 bases, the J end lost 1 base, and 11 bases lay between the germline ends. CDR3 length equals 14 residues. Germline V gene sequence: CDR1 SGHTA, CDR2 FQGTGA. The CDR3 nucleotides read TGTGCCAGCAGCCTCGTTCTGGCGAACACTGAAGCTTTCTTT. This translates into CASSLVLANTEAFF.

The gene calls are TRBV1 and TRBJ2-7; the table assigns TRBD1, which was not confirmed against the DNA. TRBV1 corresponds to a pseudogene. This CDR3 has 19 residues. The CDR3 reads CTSSQGLIDPGQGAREQYF. For the CDR3, the DNA is TGCACCAGCAGCCAAGGATTAATTGATCCTGGCCAGGGGGCGAGGGAGCAGTACTTC.

The V gene is TRBV5-5, the J gene TRBJ2-7, with TRBD1 as a possible D gene (7 bases). Germline V gives CDR1 SGHKS, CDR2 YYEKEE (reference sequence). The CDR3 consists of 14 residues. Trimming shortened V by 1 base and J by 2 bases, and 10 bases separated the two germline ends. CDR3 sequence: CASSLQGGPYEQYF. As DNA, the CDR3 is TGTGCCAGCAGCTTGCAGGGGGGCCCCTACGAGCAGTACTTC.